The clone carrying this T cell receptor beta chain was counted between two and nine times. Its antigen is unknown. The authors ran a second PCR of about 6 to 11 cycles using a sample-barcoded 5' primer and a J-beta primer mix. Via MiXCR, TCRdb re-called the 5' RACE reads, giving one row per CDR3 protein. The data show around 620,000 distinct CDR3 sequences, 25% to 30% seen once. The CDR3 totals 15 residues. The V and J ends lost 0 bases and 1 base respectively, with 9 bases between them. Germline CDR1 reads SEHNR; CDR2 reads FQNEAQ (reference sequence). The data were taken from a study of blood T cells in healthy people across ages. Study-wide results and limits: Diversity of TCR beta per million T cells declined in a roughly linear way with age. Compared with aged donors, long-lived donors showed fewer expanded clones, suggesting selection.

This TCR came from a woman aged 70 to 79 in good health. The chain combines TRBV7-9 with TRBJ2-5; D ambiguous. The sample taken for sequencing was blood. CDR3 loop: CASSLARISQETQYF. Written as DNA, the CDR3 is TGTGCCAGCAGCTTAGCAAGGATAAGCCAAGAGACCCAGTACTTC.